This T cell receptor (beta chain) was recovered during a study of T-cell reconstitution after alpha-beta-depleted transplantation in children (TCRdb year 2016). For the study in its entirety: The study quantitatively tracked T-cell immune reconstitution after TCRalphabeta/CD19-depleted allogeneic hematopoietic cell transplantation in children using TCR repertoire profiling.

The germline V gene provides CDR1 SGHAT and CDR2 FQNNGV. The CDR3 runs 14 amino acids, cysteine and phenylalanine included. The DNA shown is the 42-base CDR3, in frame from base 1. V is cut by 1 base and J by 1 base, and the space between the germline ends is 8 bases. The library was generated by PCR. TCRdb records Illumina HiSeq 2500 as the sequencer. TCR library preparation used molecular barcoding, with unique molecular identifiers applied to normalize quantification of the TCRbeta repertoire. TCRdb ran its own pipeline on the public reads, namely fastp trimming at Q25 and MiXCR clone calling, and kept in-frame beta chains. Rows with one shared CDR3 protein collapse into an entry with the most common genes and DNA. This sample lists about 200,000 distinct CDR3 sequences; 14% to 15% were detected once. 13% of the sample goes to the ten largest clones. With regard to this clonotype: It lacks a known antigen. Base quality data are lacking; no much larger clone is found one base away.

Recombination linked TRBV11-2 to TRBJ2-7, with no D gene named confidently. The sequence derives from a human donor who donated a stem cell graft to a child with acute lymphoblastic leukemia. The sequencing here drew on PBMCs from the stem cell graft donor, taken from the stem cell graft. The bases are TGTGCCAGCAGCTTAGGAGTTTTTTCCTACGAGCAGTACTTC. This yields the protein CASSLGVFSYEQYF.